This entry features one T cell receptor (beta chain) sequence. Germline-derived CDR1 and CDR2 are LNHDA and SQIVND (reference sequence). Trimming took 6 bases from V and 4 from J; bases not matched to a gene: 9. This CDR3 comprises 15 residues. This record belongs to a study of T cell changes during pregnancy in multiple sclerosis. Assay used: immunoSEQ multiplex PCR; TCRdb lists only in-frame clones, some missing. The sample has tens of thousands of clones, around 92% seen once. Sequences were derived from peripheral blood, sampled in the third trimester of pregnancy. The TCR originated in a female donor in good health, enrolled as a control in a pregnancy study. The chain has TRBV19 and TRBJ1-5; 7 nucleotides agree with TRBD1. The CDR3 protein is CASSPPRQGNQPQHF. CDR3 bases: TGTGCCAGTAGCCCACCAAGACAGGGTAATCAGCCCCAGCATTTT.